This T cell receptor (beta chain) was identified in a study of blood T cell repertoires in COVID-19. About the study: The study drew acute and convalescent COVID-19 samples from the United States, Italy and Spain.

Clinical history as reported by participants underpinned cohort assignment. Assay used: immunoSEQ multiplex PCR; TCRdb lists only in-frame clones, some missing. Of 470,000 or so clones in the sample, 70% to 90% are singletons; the top ten hold around 1.8%. The germline V gene has CDR1 SGHTA and CDR2 FQGNSA. The CDR3 totals 16 residues. V lost 1 base and J 1 base, leaving 10 bases between the germline ends. Sequenced material: PBMCs or T cells enriched from blood (not recorded which). This sequence joins TRBV7-2 and TRBJ2-2; D may be TRBD1 (5 bases). The clonotype was recovered from a woman younger than 35 with acute COVID-19. The CDR3 spells CASSLVAGLNTGELFF. As DNA, the CDR3 is TGTGCCAGCAGCTTAGTGGCAGGGTTGAACACCGGGGAGCTGTTTTTT.